Shown below are 30 T cell receptor beta chains from a single sample sequenced in a study of T cell responses to AZD1222 COVID-19 vaccine. The assay was immunoSEQ multiplex PCR, and TCRdb's table has in-frame clones only and misses some. Altogether 150,000 to 200,000 clones are present, 85% to 95% being singletons, with the ten largest covering 1%. The material sequenced was peripheral blood, taken 28 days after the second AZD1222 dose. The receptor set was obtained from an adult who received the AZD1222 COVID-19 vaccine.

This clone was observed once. The chain joins TRBV19 to TRBJ1-2; 10 positions match TRBD1. V was pared by 6 bases and J by 8 bases, with 24 bases of the junction left unmatched. CDR1 and CDR2 from the germline V gene are LNHDA and SQIVND (reference sequence). The CDR3 is 19 residues long. Written as DNA, the CDR3 is TGTGCCAGTAGCCGAAAAGCCCGGGACAGGGGATTCGGGGTGAGAGGCTACACCTTC. It codes for CASSRKARDRGFGVRGYTF.

Comment on this clone: The same CDR3 is also encoded by other DNA sequences in this sample. The chain employs TRBV12-3 or TRBV12-4 and TRBJ1-2, with D unresolved. Trimming shortened V by 5 bases and J by 6 bases, and 4 bases separated the two germline ends. The CDR3 is 10 amino acids. DNA of the CDR3: TGTGCCAGCAGTCTTAATGGCTACACCTTC. Its protein product is CASSLNGYTF.

The chain uses TRBV27 and TRBJ2-1; 9 bases align to TRBD2. Per the germline V gene, CDR1 is MNHEY and CDR2 is SMNVEV (reference sequence). This CDR3 contains 15 residues. J was trimmed by 4 bases and V by 4 bases; bases with no gene match: 5. CDR3 amino acids: CASSSPAGGYNEQFF. The CDR3 nucleotides read TGTGCCAGCAGTTCCCCAGCGGGGGGTTACAATGAGCAGTTCTTC.

This rearrangement joins TRBV5-5 to TRBJ2-7; D gene uncertain. CDR1 is SGHKS, CDR2 YYEKEE, per germline (reference sequence). The CDR3 contains 12 residues. V lost 0 bases, J lost 7 bases, and 8 bases lay in between. The CDR3 is CASSLDVGEQYF. Written as DNA, the CDR3 is TGTGCCAGCAGCTTGGATGTGGGTGAGCAGTACTTC.

The chain uses TRBV6-6 and TRBJ1-4; D unclear. This CDR3 contains 15 residues. Trimming pared 0 bases from V and 5 bases from J, leaving 10 bases between. CDR1 is MNHNY, CDR2 SVGAGI, per germline (reference sequence). CDR3 region: CASSYSGRPNEKLFF. The DNA of the CDR3 is TGTGCCAGCAGTTACTCGGGCAGACCAAATGAAAAACTGTTTTTT.

This chain links TRBV24-1 with TRBJ1-1, with unresolved D. V lost 11 bases and J 0 bases, leaving 12 bases between the germline ends. Per germline, CDR1 KGHDR and CDR2 SFDVKD. The CDR3 extends over 13 amino acids. This chain's CDR3 is CAITNSVNTEAFF. In DNA form, the CDR3 reads TGTGCCATCACGAACAGCGTGAACACTGAAGCTTTCTTT.

The V and J genes are TRBV9 and TRBJ1-1, with 8 positions matching TRBD1. The CDR3 totals 15 residues. Unmatched junction bases numbered 15, after V lost 4 bases and J lost 10 bases. Germline values: CDR1 SGDLS, CDR2 YYNGEE. The CDR3 protein is CASSLSQGAGSGAFF. Written as DNA, the CDR3 is TGTGCCAGCAGCCTGAGCCAGGGGGCCGGTTCGGGAGCTTTCTTT.

J is TRBJ1-2 and V is TRBV28; 7 bases are shared with TRBD1. After removal of 5 bases from V and 8 bases from J, the junction contained 11 bases not matched to a gene. The CDR3 spans 14 residues. Looked up from germline, CDR1 is MDHEN and CDR2 is SYDVKM. The CDR3: CASSIPTGVRGYTF. Written as DNA, the CDR3 is TGTGCCAGCAGTATACCTACAGGGGTGCGGGGCTACACCTTC.

The genes are TRBV6-5 and TRBJ1-6; D is unclear. CDR3 length: 12 amino acids. The germline V gene has CDR1 MNHEY and CDR2 SVGAGI. V lost 2 bases and J 14 bases, leaving 10 bases between the germline ends. For the CDR3, the DNA is TGTGCCAGCAGTTACCACGACGGGGCCCTCCACTTT. This gives the protein CASSYHDGALHF.

This chain connects TRBV5-4 to TRBJ1-1, with a tentative D call TRBD1 (6 bases). This CDR3 comprises 12 residues. V lost 4 bases and J 6 bases, leaving 10 bases between the germline ends. Germline CDR1 SGHNT, CDR2 YYREEE (reference sequence). This CDR3 is CASSLGTSEAFF. CDR3 nucleotides: TGTGCCAGCAGCCTAGGGACATCTGAAGCTTTCTTT.

The chain recombines TRBV7-2 with TRBJ2-7, with D uncertain. CDR1 SGHTA and CDR2 FQGNSA come from the germline V gene. The V end lost 6 bases, the J end lost 0 bases, and 12 bases lay between the germline ends. The CDR3 covers 14 residues. Here the CDR3 reads CASSPREVSYEQYF. The CDR3 DNA sequence: TGTGCCAGCAGTCCTAGGGAAGTCTCCTACGAGCAGTACTTC. Full variable domain (outside the CDR3, taken from reference TRBV7-2 and TRBJ2-7): GAGVSQSPSNKVTEKGKDVELRCDPISGHTALYWYRQSLGQGLEFLIYFQGNSAPDKSGLPSDRFSAERTGGSVSTLTIQRTQQEDSAVYLCASSPREVSYEQYFGPGTRLTVT.

In this sample, this clone turned up a few times. The CDR3 region is CASSAGTGGRDRYGYTF. CDR3 nucleotide sequence: TGTGCCAGCAGCGCTGGGACAGGGGGTAGGGATAGGTATGGCTACACCTTC. The chain combines TRBV3-1 (or the pseudogene TRBV3-2) with TRBJ1-2; TRBD1 aligns across 11 bases. V gave up 5 bases and J gave up 5 bases; unmatched junction bases: 13. Per germline, CDR1 LGHDT and CDR2 YNNKEL (reference sequence). The CDR3 sequence is 17 residues long.

The chain couples TRBV5-4 to TRBJ1-1, with D perhaps TRBD1 (5 bases). Germline CDR1 and CDR2: SGHNT and YYREEE (reference sequence). The CDR3 has 14 amino acids. Trimming took off 0 bases at V and 5 bases at J, with 11 bases between the two ends. CDR3 loop: CASSLARGGTEAFF. DNA of the CDR3: TGTGCCAGCAGCTTGGCGCGGGGCGGAACTGAAGCTTTCTTT.

V and J are TRBV28 and TRBJ2-2; D possibly corresponds to TRBD1 (7 bases). CDR1 and CDR2 (germline): MDHEN, SYDVKM. V was trimmed by 3 bases and J by 4 bases, leaving 15 bases between them. The length of the CDR3 is 16 residues. Here the CDR3 DNA reads TGTGCCAGCAGTTTGGCGGGACAGACCATCACCGGGGAGCTGTTTTTT. Its translation is CASSLAGQTITGELFF.

The V call is TRBV11-3, the J call TRBJ2-1; tentatively, D is TRBD1 (5 bases). V was pared by 4 bases and J by 4 bases, with 8 bases between. Germline lookup yields CDR1 SGHNT and CDR2 YENEEA. There are 13 residues in the CDR3. The CDR3 reads CASSYRGYNEQFF. DNA of the CDR3: TGTGCCAGCAGCTATAGGGGTTACAATGAGCAGTTCTTC. Using reference TRBV11-3 and TRBJ2-1 for the parts outside the CDR3, the full variable domain is EAGVVQSPRYKIIEKKQPVAFWCNPISGHNTLYWYLQNLGQGPELLIRYENEEAVDDSQLPKDRFSAERLKGVDSTLKIQPAELGDSAVYLCASSYRGYNEQFFGPGTRLTVL.

The J gene is TRBJ1-2, the V gene TRBV19; 11 nucleotides match TRBD1. Germline CDR1 and CDR2: LNHDA and SQIVND (reference sequence). The CDR3 loop spans 15 amino acids. V shed 4 bases and J 7 bases; nucleotides not matched to a gene: 8. CDR3 DNA sequence: TGTGCCAGTAGTAGCCACGGGACAGGGGGAGGTGGCTACACCTTC. The encoded protein is CASSSHGTGGGGYTF.

The chain has TRBV10-3 and TRBJ2-1; D tentatively fits TRBD1 or TRBD2 (6 bases each). The CDR3 extends over 15 amino acids. The ends were cut back, 7 bases at V and 7 bases at J, with 20 bases in the middle. Germline V gene sequence: CDR1 ENHRY, CDR2 SYGVKD. CDR3 amino acids: CAIKGVRGGGNEQFF. The CDR3 coding sequence is TGTGCCATCAAGGGGGTGAGGGGTGGAGGGAATGAGCAGTTCTTC.

This clone was found once. The CDR3 region is CASSLGLAGVVEQFF. CDR3 DNA sequence: TGTGCCAGCAGCTTGGGACTAGCGGGGGTGGTTGAGCAGTTCTTC. The chain employs TRBV7-9 and TRBJ2-1, with 14 bases that match TRBD2. V was pared by 3 bases and J by 9 bases, with 4 bases of the junction left unmatched. From germline, CDR1 is SEHNR and CDR2 FQNEAQ (reference sequence). CDR3 length: 15 residues. The full variable domain, its missing parts supplied by reference TRBV7-9 and TRBJ2-1, is DTGVSQNPRHKITKRGQNVTFRCDPISEHNRLYWYRQTLGQGPEFLTYFQNEAQLEKSRLLSDRFSAERPKGSFSTLEIQRTEQGDSAMYLCASSLGLAGVVEQFFGPGTRLTVL.

The CDR3 is CASSQAGGDGEQFF. CDR3 bases: TGTGCCAGCAGCCAAGCCGGAGGGGATGGTGAGCAGTTCTTC. The chain recombines TRBV3-1 (or the pseudogene TRBV3-2) with TRBJ2-1, with a possible D match to TRBD2 (6 bases). CDR3 length: 14 amino acids. The V and J ends lost 1 base and 9 bases respectively, with 13 bases between them. Germline assignment: CDR1 LGHDT and CDR2 YNNKEL (reference sequence).

This clone was seen a handful of times. The gene calls are TRBV20-1 and TRBJ1-1; D perhaps matches TRBD1 (5 bases). With 3 bases removed from V and 8 bases from J, the gap between germline ends came to 10 bases. Germline values: CDR1 DFQATT, CDR2 SNEGSKA (reference sequence). CDR3 size: 11 residues. In DNA form, the CDR3 reads TGCAGTGCTAGTTCCAGGGTCGAAGCTTTCTTT. Protein: CSASSRVEAFF.

The genes are TRBV5-1 and TRBJ1-1; D remains unclear. The germline gives CDR1 SGHRS, CDR2 YFSETQ. CDR3 length: 15 residues. V lost 0 bases and J 0 bases, leaving 9 bases between the germline ends. The CDR3 region has the DNA TGCGCCAGCAGCTTGGCCGAGGCATTGAACACTGAAGCTTTCTTT. It translates to CASSLAEALNTEAFF. Full variable domain (rest looked up from reference TRBV5-1 and TRBJ1-1): KAGVTQTPRYLIKTRGQQVTLSCSPISGHRSVSWYQQTPGQGLQFLFEYFSETQRNKGNFPGRFSGRQFSNSRSEMNVSTLELGDSALYLCASSLAEALNTEAFFGQGTRLTVV.

The rearrangement uses TRBV14 and TRBJ2-3; D could derive from TRBD1 or TRBD2 (5 bases each). Between the trimmed V and J ends, which lost 1 base and 1 base, there was a span of 9 bases. The germline V gene has CDR1 SGHDN and CDR2 FVKESK. The length of the CDR3 is 15 residues. Written as DNA, the CDR3 is TGTGCCAGCAGCCAAGGGAGAGGGGGCACAGATACGCAGTATTTT. Its translation: CASSQGRGGTDTQYF.

The V call is TRBV29-1, the J call TRBJ2-7; 7 bases align to TRBD1. The CDR3 spans 11 residues. Germline CDR1 SQVTM, CDR2 ANQGSEA. The J segment lost 3 bases and the V segment lost 4 bases, leaving 0 bases of the junction unmatched. CDR3 DNA: TGCAGCGTTGGGACAGGCTACGAGCAGTACTTC. Translation gives CSVGTGYEQYF.

The rearrangement uses TRBV5-1 and TRBJ2-7, with 11 bases that match TRBD1. CDR1 is SGHRS and CDR2 is YFSETQ in the germline V gene. CDR3 length: 15 residues. V gave up 4 bases and J gave up 0 bases; unmatched junction bases: 3. The CDR3 nucleotides are TGCGCCAGCAGCGTAGGGACAGGGGGCTCCTACGAGCAGTACTTC. This encodes CASSVGTGGSYEQYF.

The chain links TRBV12-3 or TRBV12-4 to TRBJ2-7; D ambiguous. This CDR3 spans 13 amino acids. V was cut by 2 bases and J by 2 bases, with 7 bases left in between. CDR3 DNA sequence: TGTGCCAGCAGTTTATCGCTAGCCTACGAGCAGTACTTC. Translating it yields CASSLSLAYEQYF.

The chain combines TRBV5-1 with TRBJ1-2; no definite D call. Trimming shortened V by 0 bases and J by 8 bases, and 17 bases separated the two germline ends. The V gene's germline CDR1 is SGHRS and CDR2 YFSETQ. This CDR3 is built from 15 residues. DNA of the CDR3: TGCGCCAGCAGCTTGGCTGTAGACAATCGGTCCGGCTACACCTTC. This codes for CASSLAVDNRSGYTF.

The chain combines TRBV7-9 with TRBJ1-5, with D perhaps TRBD1 (6 bases). The CDR3 is made up of 15 amino acids. V lost 5 bases to trimming and J lost 4 bases, with 15 bases between them. The germline V gene encodes CDR1 SEHNR and CDR2 FQNEAQ (reference sequence). The CDR3 sequence is CASSHDRLTNQPQHF. DNA of the CDR3: TGTGCCAGCAGCCATGACAGGCTCACTAATCAGCCCCAGCATTTT. The full variable domain, in which reference TRBV7-9 and TRBJ1-5 provide the parts outside the CDR3, is DTGVSQNPRHKITKRGQNVTFRCDPISEHNRLYWYRQTLGQGPEFLTYFQNEAQLEKSRLLSDRFSAERPKGSFSTLEIQRTEQGDSAMYLCASSHDRLTNQPQHFGDGTRLSIL.

For the CDR3, the DNA is TGTGCCAGCAGCCCCGACAGGGGAAATTCACCCCTCCACTTT. As protein: CASSPDRGNSPLHF. The chain couples TRBV6-2 or TRBV6-3 to TRBJ1-6; 8 bases are a match to TRBD1. After removal of 6 bases from V and 7 bases from J, the junction contained 5 bases not matched to a gene. This CDR3 has 14 residues. CDR1 MNHEY and CDR2 SVGEGT come from the germline V gene.

The chain recombines TRBV7-9 with TRBJ1-1, with D hard to call. Germline-derived CDR1 and CDR2 are SEHNR and FQNEAQ (reference sequence). The germline V and J ends were trimmed by 3 bases and 5 bases, with 7 bases remaining between them. This CDR3 region has 12 residues. DNA of the CDR3: TGTGCCAGCAGCTTGGCGGAGACTGAAGCTTTCTTT. Residues: CASSLAETEAFF.

This clone was counted a few times. The chain couples TRBV5-1 to TRBJ2-2, with D maybe TRBD1 (7 bases). With 4 bases removed from V and 4 bases from J, the gap between germline ends came to 14 bases. Germline values: CDR1 SGHRS, CDR2 YFSETQ. The CDR3 length is 15 residues. The CDR3 DNA sequence: TGCGCCAGCAGCAGCAGACAGGGAGGCACCGGGGAGCTGTTTTTT. Its protein is CASSSRQGGTGELFF.